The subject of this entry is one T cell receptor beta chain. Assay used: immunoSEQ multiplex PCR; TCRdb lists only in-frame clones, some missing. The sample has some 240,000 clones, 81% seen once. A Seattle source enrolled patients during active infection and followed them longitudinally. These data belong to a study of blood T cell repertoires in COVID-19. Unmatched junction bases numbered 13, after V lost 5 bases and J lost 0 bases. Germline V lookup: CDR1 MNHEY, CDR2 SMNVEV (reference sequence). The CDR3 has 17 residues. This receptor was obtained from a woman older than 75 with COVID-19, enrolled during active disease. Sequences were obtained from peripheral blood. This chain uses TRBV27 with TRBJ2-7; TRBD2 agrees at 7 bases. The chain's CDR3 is CASSPYWGGGVSYEQYF. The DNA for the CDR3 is TGTGCCAGCAGTCCCTACTGGGGCGGGGGAGTCTCCTACGAGCAGTACTTC.